This TCR beta chain was recorded in a study of human T cells and chemical hapten exposure. At the level of the study: TCR yield per sample varied, mainly due to pooled library volumes. Study conclusions and caveats: Unchanged with DPC sensitization were TCRs above 1 in 1000 frequency.

Trimming pared 4 bases from V and 8 bases from J, leaving 17 bases between. This CDR3 spans 15 amino acids. CDR1 and CDR2 (germline): KGHDR, SFDVKD. From whole blood left unfractionated, total RNA was extracted. This clonotype was recorded at least ten times. The antigen remains unidentified. Within the library, unique molecular identifiers were attached to each individual cDNA molecule. TCRdb reanalysed the reads using MiXCR and keeps one entry per CDR3 protein. The table lists around 120,000 distinct CDR3 sequences, about 8.9% of them singletons. Sequenced sample: whole blood. The receptor comes from a human donor in good health. Some clones in this sample may be carry-over from other donors' samples. The chain uses TRBV24-1 and TRBJ1-5; D possibly corresponds to TRBD1 (5 bases). CDR3 nucleotide sequence: TGTGCCACCAGTGACCCGAGGGCCGCGGGGGAGCCCCAGCATTTT. Its protein product is CATSDPRAAGEPQHF.